This entry is about one T cell receptor beta chain. The antigen is not known. This record comes from a study of cytomegalovirus exposure and HLA in healthy donors. Regarding the study as a whole: The listing of about 150 TCR beta chains classed them as cytomegalovirus-associated.

V was trimmed by 4 bases and J by 0 bases, leaving 10 bases between them. The germline V gene encodes CDR1 SGHTS and CDR2 YDEGEE. The CDR3 loop spans 14 amino acids. Using immunoSEQ multiplex PCR, the repertoire was profiled, and TCRdb retains in-frame clones only, with some absent. The sample includes 55,000 to 75,000 clones, approximately 93% of them seen just once. The clonotype originates from a man aged 18 to 30 in good health and CMV-seropositive. Sequencing was carried out using PBMCs. The chain combines TRBV5-8 with TRBJ1-1; a possible D gene is TRBD1 (5 bases). The CDR3 is CASSPGVLNTEAFF. CDR3 DNA sequence: TGTGCCAGCAGCCCGGGGGTCCTGAACACTGAAGCTTTCTTT.